This T cell receptor (beta chain) came from a study of cytotoxic CD8 clonotypes in ibrutinib-treated CLL. Study details: Results showed about 25 partial and 2 complete responses; following median around six years, approximately 14 remained remitted, about twelve advanced. Sample averages reached 260,000 or so productive templates and some 94,000 productive rearrangements. Median treatment time before response sampling was 12 months, range 6 to 36.

CDR3 length equals 13 residues. Germline V gene lookup returns CDR1 GTSNPN and CDR2 SVGIG (reference sequence). The ends were cut back, 6 bases at V and 4 bases at J, with 10 bases in the middle. Depths of 1 in 200,000 to 1 in 1 million T cells were the sequencing target. Produced via immunoSEQ multiplex PCR; TCRdb's table is partial and in-frame only. The sample lists 160,000 or so clones; approximately 84% were seen once. This receptor was obtained from a human donor with chronic lymphocytic leukemia. The chain couples TRBV30 to TRBJ1-6; D gene uncertain. Sequenced here: PBMCs, sampled after 24 months of ibrutinib treatment. The CDR3 DNA follows: TGTGCCTGCTCTCAGGAGTATAATTCACCCCTCCACTTT. This encodes CACSQEYNSPLHF.